This T cell receptor beta chain was sequenced for a study of T cells after yellow fever vaccination. General study results and limits: Clones from primary vaccination mostly reappeared after the booster (96% CD4, approximately 86% CD8). Clonotypes appearing in both CD4 and CD8 compartments existed, and their share was small. High-abundance clonotypes from the bulk population could contaminate FACS-sorted repertoires.

TCRdb independently ran MiXCR on the 5' RACE reads; one entry per CDR3 protein. Among some 160,000 distinct CDR3 sequences listed, about a tenth were seen once. With respect to this clonotype: No antigen is known for it.

This CDR3 comprises 16 residues. CDR1 and CDR2 (germline): SNHLY, FYNNEI. The junction had 12 bases not matched to a gene; V was cut back by 4 bases and J by 8 bases. The receptor was isolated from a young man who received the YFV17D yellow fever vaccine. The specimen was CD8+ T cells sorted from PBMCs, collected 45 days after the yellow fever booster vaccination. The chain is built from TRBV2 and TRBJ2-1; 9 bases match TRBD2. CDR3 region: CASSAAGGTLIYEQFF. The CDR3 DNA reads as TGTGCCAGCAGTGCAGCGGGGGGAACTCTAATCTATGAGCAGTTCTTC.